The clone carrying this T cell receptor (beta chain) came up many times. Its matching antigen is unknown. The CDR3 contains 15 residues. The V gene lost 7 bases and the J gene lost 0 bases, with 15 bases spanning the gap. The germline V gene has CDR1 SGHRS and CDR2 YFSETQ. The data are from a study of regulatory T cells in long-lasting Graves disease. Building the TCR beta libraries relied on iRepertoire HTBI primers, and CDR3 regions underwent Arm-PCR. TCRdb independently ran MiXCR on the multiplex PCR reads; one entry per CDR3 protein. Among roughly 400,000 distinct CDR3 sequences listed, over 14% were seen once. The sample's time point: newly diagnosed GD, antithyroid drugs for less than 3 months. RNA isolated from PBMCs was used to make the TCR library. By American Thyroid Association guidelines, Graves' disease was diagnosed in the cohort. Study results and limitations: Persistent disease was characterized by preferential usage of TRBV28, TRBJ1-2 and TRBJ2-5. Lower TCR diversity was seen in persistent Graves' patients than in newly diagnosed ones.

These data are also associated with another study on T cells in Graves' hyperthyroidism and ophthalmopathy. That paper adds: During a first-round RT-PCR of the TCR CDR3, the HTBI primer set was used.

The sequences come from peripheral blood mononuclear cells (PBMCs), collected at new diagnosis, from a patient treated with antithyroid drugs. This TCR was sampled from a woman in her thirties or forties with Graves disease. This chain uses TRBV5-1 with TRBJ2-3; no reliable D call. The CDR3 is CASSRTETSTDTQYF. The DNA of the CDR3 is TGCGCCAGCTCTAGGACGGAAACTAGCACAGATACGCAGTATTTT. The full variable domain, in which reference TRBV5-1 and TRBJ2-3 provide the parts outside the CDR3, is KAGVTQTPRYLIKTRGQQVTLSCSPISGHRSVSWYQQTPGQGLQFLFEYFSETQRNKGNFPGRFSGRQFSNSRSEMNVSTLELGDSALYLCASSRTETSTDTQYFGPGTRLTVL.